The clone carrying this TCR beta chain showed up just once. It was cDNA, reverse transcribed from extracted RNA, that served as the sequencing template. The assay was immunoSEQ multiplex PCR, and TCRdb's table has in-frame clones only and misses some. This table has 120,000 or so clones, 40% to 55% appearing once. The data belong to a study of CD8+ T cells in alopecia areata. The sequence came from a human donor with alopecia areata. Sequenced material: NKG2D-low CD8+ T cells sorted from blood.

The CDR3 region has the DNA TGTGCCAGCAGCCTGTCGTTCGGGTCCTCCTACGAGCAGTACTTC. This gives the protein CASSLSFGSSYEQYF. The chain links TRBV5-6 to TRBJ2-7; D is ambiguous. V was trimmed by 4 bases and J by 0 bases, leaving 14 bases between them. CDR3 length: 15 residues. CDR1 is SGHDT and CDR2 is YYEEEE in the germline V gene.